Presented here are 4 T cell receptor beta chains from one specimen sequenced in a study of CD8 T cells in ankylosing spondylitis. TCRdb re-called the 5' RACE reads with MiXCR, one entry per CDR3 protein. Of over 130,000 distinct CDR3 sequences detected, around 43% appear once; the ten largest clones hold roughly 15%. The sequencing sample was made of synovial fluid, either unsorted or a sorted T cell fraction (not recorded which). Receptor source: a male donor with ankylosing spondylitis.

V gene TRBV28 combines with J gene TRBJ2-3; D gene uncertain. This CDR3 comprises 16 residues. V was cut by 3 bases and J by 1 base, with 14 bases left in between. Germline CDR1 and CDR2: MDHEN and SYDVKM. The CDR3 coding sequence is TGTGCCAGCAGTTTCCTTTTCTTGGTCGGCACAGATACGCAGTATTTT. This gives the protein CASSFLFLVGTDTQYF.

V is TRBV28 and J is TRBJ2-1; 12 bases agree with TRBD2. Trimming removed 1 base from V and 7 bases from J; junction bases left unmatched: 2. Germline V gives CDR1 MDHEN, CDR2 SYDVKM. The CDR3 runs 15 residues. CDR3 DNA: TGTGCCAGCAGTTTATTCGGACTAGCGGGAAATGAGCAGTTCTTC. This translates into CASSLFGLAGNEQFF.

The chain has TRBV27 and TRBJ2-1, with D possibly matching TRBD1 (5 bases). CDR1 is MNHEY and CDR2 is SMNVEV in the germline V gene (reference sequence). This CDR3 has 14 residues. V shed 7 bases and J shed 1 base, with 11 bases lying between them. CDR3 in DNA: TGTGCCAGCACCGGCAGGGATTCCTACAATGAGCAGTTCTTC. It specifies CASTGRDSYNEQFF.

The CDR3 loop reads CASSQPGQGSTSGKETQYF. DNA for the CDR3: TGTGCCAGCAGCCAACCGGGTCAGGGTTCTACTAGCGGAAAAGAGACCCAGTACTTC. The chain couples TRBV3-1 to TRBJ2-5, with 8 bases aligning to TRBD2. The CDR3 runs 19 residues. V lost 2 bases and J lost 3; bases outside the gene matches: 17. Germline V gene data show CDR1 as LGHDT and CDR2 as YNNKEL (reference sequence).